These 24 T cell receptor beta chains originate from one sample sequenced in a study of human T cells and chemical hapten exposure. Time point indicated: patch test 1, 2 weeks after DPC sensitization. The treatment is: therapeutic diphenylcyclopropenone sensitization with weekly scalp DPC. A single record per CDR3 protein comes from TCRdb applying MiXCR to the RACE reads. This table holds approximately 80,000 distinct CDR3 sequences, approximately 11% found once. The material was whole blood, obtained in connection with sensitization to the hapten diphenylcyclopropenone (DPC). The receptors were sampled from a woman aged 50 to 65 with alopecia areata. Some clones in this sample may be carry-over from other donors' samples.

Many counts were recorded for this clonotype. The V call is TRBV3-1, the J call TRBJ1-6; TRBD1 might be the D (5 bases). In germline, CDR1 is LGHDT, CDR2 YNNKEL (reference sequence). V was trimmed by 4 bases and J by 10 bases, leaving 23 bases between them. There are 17 residues in the CDR3. The CDR3 here is CASSPVLRGVAGSPLHF. CDR3 DNA sequence: TGTGCCAGCAGCCCTGTCCTCCGGGGGGTGGCGGGGTCACCCCTCCACTTT.

Many counts were recorded for this clonotype. This chain connects TRBV19 to TRBJ2-3; D not resolved. There are 15 residues in the CDR3. Germline CDR1 is LNHDA and CDR2 is SQIVND (reference sequence). Trimming took 3 bases from V and 0 from J, leaving 10 bases between them. The CDR3 DNA follows: TGTGCCAGTAGTATGGTTGCCGCTAGCACAGATACGCAGTATTTT. Amino acid sequence: CASSMVAASTDTQYF.

This clonotype appeared many times. The genes are TRBV20-1 and TRBJ2-5; TRBD1 agrees at 7 bases. V lost 3 bases and J lost 4; bases outside the gene matches: 8. CDR3 size: 14 residues. CDR1 and CDR2 from the germline V gene are DFQATT and SNEGSKA (reference sequence). CDR3 region: CSASRQGGRETQYF. CDR3 coding DNA: TGCAGTGCTAGTCGACAGGGTGGTAGAGAGACCCAGTACTTC.

This clonotype was seen ten or more times. This sequence joins TRBV30 and TRBJ1-2; 7 bases map to TRBD1. V dropped 0 bases and J dropped 8; count of bases not matched to a gene: 3. The CDR3 length is 12 residues. Germline CDR1 reads GTSNPN; CDR2 reads SVGIG (reference sequence). The CDR3 loop is CAWSVQQGGYTF. The CDR3 DNA sequence: TGTGCCTGGAGTGTACAACAGGGGGGCTACACCTTC. The variable domain in full, completed from reference TRBV30 and TRBJ1-2, reads SQTIHQWPATLVQPVGSPLSLECTVEGTSNPNLYWYRQAAGRGLQLLFYSVGIGQISSEVPQNLSASRPQDRQFILSSKKLLLSDSGFYLCAWSVQQGGYTFGSGTRLTVV.

The chain is built from TRBV5-1 and TRBJ2-2, with 9 bases lining up with TRBD2. The germline V gene encodes CDR1 SGHRS and CDR2 YFSETQ. The V and J ends lost 4 bases and 3 bases, in that order; junction bases with no gene match: 4. The CDR3 totals 15 residues. DNA for the CDR3: TGCGCCAGCAGCCCCGGGACTAGCTACACCGGGGAGCTGTTTTTT. Encoded protein: CASSPGTSYTGELFF.

This clonotype showed up just a few times. The J gene is TRBJ2-2, the V gene TRBV7-2; possibly TRBD2 for D (5 bases). Trimming stripped 1 base from V and 1 base from J, with 19 bases between. CDR3 length equals 19 residues. Germline assignment: CDR1 SGHTA and CDR2 FQGNSA. The CDR3 loop reads CASSLVSPPDGMNTGELFF. In DNA, the CDR3 is TGTGCCAGCAGCTTAGTATCCCCACCTGACGGGATGAACACCGGGGAGCTGTTTTTT.

In its sample, this clonotype was seen many times. The rearrangement links TRBV6-2 or TRBV6-3 to TRBJ2-2; D is unresolved. From germline, CDR1 is MNHEY and CDR2 SVGEGT. CDR3 size: 14 residues. V lost 2 bases to trimming and J lost 1 base, with 5 bases between them. CDR3 residues: CASSYNRNTGELFF. Here the CDR3 DNA reads TGTGCCAGCAGTTACAATAGGAACACCGGGGAGCTGTTTTTT.

In its sample, this clonotype was seen a few times. The V call is TRBV12-3 or TRBV12-4, the J call TRBJ2-3; 10 positions match TRBD2. The J segment lost 9 bases and the V segment lost 6 bases, leaving 12 bases of the junction unmatched. The length of the CDR3 is 15 residues. The CDR3 spells CASSRTSGPSETQYF. CDR3 nucleotide sequence: TGTGCCAGCAGCCGGACTAGCGGCCCATCGGAAACGCAGTATTTT.

This clonotype was seen ten or more times. This chain joins TRBV15 and TRBJ1-4; no firm D call. Deletions cut 0 bases from V and 8 bases from J, with 10 bases between. Germline V gene data show CDR1 as LNHNV and CDR2 as YYDKDF (reference sequence). The CDR3 sequence is 14 residues long. The chain's CDR3 is CATSRDRGEEKLFF. CDR3 bases: TGTGCCACCAGCAGAGATCGTGGGGAGGAAAAACTGTTTTTT.

The sample holds many counts of this clonotype. The chain has TRBV4-2 and TRBJ2-1; 11 bases fit TRBD1. The germline CDR1 and CDR2 sequences are LGHNA and YNFKEQ. After removal of 4 bases from V and 5 bases from J, the junction contained 4 bases not matched to a gene. The CDR3 spans 15 residues. The CDR3 reads CASSRLGQGDNEQFF. CDR3 DNA: TGTGCCAGCAGCCGCCTGGGACAGGGGGACAATGAGCAGTTCTTC.

This clonotype has more than one count but fewer than ten. This chain links TRBV5-1 with TRBJ1-4, with TRBD1 matching 7 bases. Germline V gives CDR1 SGHRS, CDR2 YFSETQ. Trimming took 0 bases from V and 8 from J; bases not matched to a gene: 7. The CDR3 loop spans 15 amino acids. The CDR3 DNA reads TGCGCCAGCAGCTTGGCCGGGACAGCCGTCGAAAAACTGTTTTTT. Its translation is CASSLAGTAVEKLFF. Full variable domain (rest looked up from reference TRBV5-1 and TRBJ1-4): KAGVTQTPRYLIKTRGQQVTLSCSPISGHRSVSWYQQTPGQGLQFLFEYFSETQRNKGNFPGRFSGRQFSNSRSEMNVSTLELGDSALYLCASSLAGTAVEKLFFGSGTQLSVL.

Many counts were recorded for this clonotype. This sequence joins TRBV28 and TRBJ2-2, with D possibly matching TRBD1 (5 bases). The germline V gene has CDR1 MDHEN and CDR2 SYDVKM. Trimming stripped 2 bases from V and 0 bases from J, with 7 bases between. The CDR3 covers 15 residues. The CDR3 region has the DNA TGTGCCAGCAGTTTAGGGGCCTCGAACACCGGGGAGCTGTTTTTT. Protein sequence: CASSLGASNTGELFF.

This clonotype was picked up a small number of times. This rearrangement joins TRBV3-1 to TRBJ1-6, with TRBD1 identical over 7 bases. The CDR3 extends over 14 amino acids. The germline gives CDR1 LGHDT, CDR2 YNNKEL (reference sequence). With 3 bases clipped from V and 7 bases from J, the junction kept 3 bases outside the gene matches. The CDR3 DNA is TGTGCCAGCAGCCAGACAGGGCGAAATTCACCCCTCCACTTT. Translating it yields CASSQTGRNSPLHF.

This clonotype was seen at least ten times. CDR3: CASSLRTSGHTDTQYF. In nucleotides, the CDR3 is TGTGCCAGCAGTCTCCGGACTAGCGGGCACACAGATACGCAGTATTTT. The genes are TRBV28 and TRBJ2-3, with TRBD2 identical over 11 bases. Per germline, CDR1 MDHEN and CDR2 SYDVKM. After removal of 5 bases from V and 2 bases from J, the junction contained 6 bases not matched to a gene. The CDR3 loop spans 16 amino acids.

In this sample, this clonotype turned up many times. This chain uses TRBV5-1 with TRBJ2-1; the D gene could be TRBD1 or TRBD2 (5 bases each). Trimming removed 0 bases at V and 8 bases at J, with 18 bases between. The CDR3 extends over 16 amino acids. Germline CDR1 SGHRS, CDR2 YFSETQ. The chain's CDR3 is CASSLATGTRGDEQFF. The CDR3 DNA follows: TGCGCCAGCAGCTTGGCAACCGGGACCCGGGGCGATGAGCAGTTCTTC.

J is TRBJ1-1 and V is TRBV20-1, with D unresolved. Germline lookup yields CDR1 DFQATT and CDR2 SNEGSKA (reference sequence). This CDR3 is built from 13 residues. Trimming cost V 6 bases and J 7 bases, with 18 bases left between them. The CDR3 protein is CSAPREGSSEAFF. For the CDR3, the DNA is TGCAGTGCGCCCCGGGAAGGGAGCAGTGAAGCTTTCTTT.

This clonotype was picked up many times. The rearrangement uses TRBV12-1 and TRBJ1-5. TRBV12-1 represents a pseudogene. The CDR3 has 14 residues. CDR3 sequence reads: CASSQTYSNQPQHF. CDR3 nucleotide sequence: TGTGCCAGCAGCCAAACTTATAGCAATCAGCCCCAGCATTTT.

V gene TRBV28 combines with J gene TRBJ2-3; 12 positions agree with TRBD2. CDR1 and CDR2 from the germline V gene are MDHEN and SYDVKM. V lost 1 base, J lost 8 bases, and 19 bases stayed unmatched. The CDR3 is 20 amino acids. CDR3 amino acids: CASSLYGGGLAGLQAGTQYF. Written as DNA, the CDR3 is TGTGCCAGCAGTTTATACGGGGGTGGACTAGCGGGACTTCAAGCGGGTACGCAGTATTTT.

This clonotype was seen only a few times. The V call is TRBV20-1, the J call TRBJ1-3, with a tentative D call TRBD1 (5 bases). Germline CDR1 reads DFQATT; CDR2 reads SNEGSKA (reference sequence). V lost 0 bases, J lost 2 bases, and 8 bases lay in between. The CDR3 totals 14 residues. The CDR3 sequence is CSARDRAAGNTIYF. Written as DNA, the CDR3 is TGCAGTGCTAGAGACAGGGCGGCTGGAAACACCATATATTTT.

CDR3 residues: CASSLGSGSPYEQYF. CDR3 nucleotides: TGTGCCAGCAGCTTGGGCTCAGGGTCCCCCTACGAGCAGTACTTC. The rearrangement uses TRBV5-4 and TRBJ2-7, with D possibly matching TRBD1 (5 bases). Germline values: CDR1 SGHNT, CDR2 YYREEE (reference sequence). The V end lost 0 bases, the J end lost 2 bases, and 12 bases lay between the germline ends. CDR3 length equals 15 residues.

Ten or more counts support this clonotype. V and J are TRBV7-8 and TRBJ2-7, with 13 bases matching TRBD2. CDR1 is SGHVS and CDR2 is FQNEAQ in the germline V gene. Trimming removed 5 bases from V and 4 bases from J; junction bases left unmatched: 11. There are 17 residues in the CDR3. The DNA of the CDR3 is TGTGCCAGCAGCCCCAGAGGACTAGCGGGAGTGAGGTACGAGCAGTACTTC. This gives the protein CASSPRGLAGVRYEQYF.

The table lists this clonotype with a few counts. The V and J genes are TRBV7-2 and TRBJ1-2, with TRBD1 as a possible D gene (6 bases). The germline V gene has CDR1 SGHTA and CDR2 FQGNSA. V dropped 5 bases and J dropped 5 bases, with 15 bases sitting between them. CDR3 size: 14 residues. In DNA form, the CDR3 reads TGTGCCAGCAGCCCTAGAGGACAGTTTTATGGCTACACCTTC. Amino acid sequence: CASSPRGQFYGYTF.

This clonotype was observed at least ten times. V and J are TRBV5-6 and TRBJ2-7; a possible D gene is TRBD1 (7 bases). V lost 2 bases to trimming and J lost 4 bases, with 13 bases between them. The CDR3 extends over 14 amino acids. CDR1 is SGHDT, CDR2 YYEEEE, per germline. The CDR3 here is CASSFTGDWYEQYF. The CDR3 coding sequence is TGTGCCAGCAGCTTCACAGGGGACTGGTACGAGCAGTACTTC.

On this clonotype itself: A much larger clone lies a single base off, so this may be a read error. The V and J genes are TRBV28 and TRBJ1-1, with D hard to call. This CDR3 region has 12 residues. Germline CDR1 is MDHEN and CDR2 is SYDVKM. CDR3 nucleotides: TGTGCCACCTTATTTGGGAACACTGAAGCTGTCTTT. This sequence encodes CATLFGNTEAVF.